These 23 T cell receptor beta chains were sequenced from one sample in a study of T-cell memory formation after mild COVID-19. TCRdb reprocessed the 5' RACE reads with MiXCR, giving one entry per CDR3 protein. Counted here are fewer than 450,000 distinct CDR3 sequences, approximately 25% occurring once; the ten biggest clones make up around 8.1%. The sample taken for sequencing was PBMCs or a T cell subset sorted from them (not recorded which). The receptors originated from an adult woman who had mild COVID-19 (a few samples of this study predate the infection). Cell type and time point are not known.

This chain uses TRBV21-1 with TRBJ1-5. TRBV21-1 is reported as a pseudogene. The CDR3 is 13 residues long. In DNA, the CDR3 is TGTGCCAGCAGCGTCCCTCTCGGGCAGCCCCAGCATTTT. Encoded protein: CASSVPLGQPQHF.

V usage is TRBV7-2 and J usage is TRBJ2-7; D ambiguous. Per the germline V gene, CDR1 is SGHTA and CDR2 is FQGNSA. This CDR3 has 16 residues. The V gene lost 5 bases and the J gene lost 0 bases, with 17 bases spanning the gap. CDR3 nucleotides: TGTGCCAGCAGCCCCCAGACTCGGGCTCGCTCCTACGAGCAGTACTTC. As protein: CASSPQTRARSYEQYF.

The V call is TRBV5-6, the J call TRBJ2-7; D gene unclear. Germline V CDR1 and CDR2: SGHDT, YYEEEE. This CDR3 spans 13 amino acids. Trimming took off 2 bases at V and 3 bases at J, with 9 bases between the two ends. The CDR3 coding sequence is TGTGCCAGCAGCTTCGGGCTTGACTACGAGCAGTACTTC. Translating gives CASSFGLDYEQYF.

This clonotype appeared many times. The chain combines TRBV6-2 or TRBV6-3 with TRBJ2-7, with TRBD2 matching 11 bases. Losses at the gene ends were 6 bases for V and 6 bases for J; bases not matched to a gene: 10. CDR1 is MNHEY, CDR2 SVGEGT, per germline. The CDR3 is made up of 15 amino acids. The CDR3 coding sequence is TGTGCCAGCAGAGGATCTAGCGGGGGGAGTGCCGAGCAGTACTTC. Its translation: CASRGSSGGSAEQYF.

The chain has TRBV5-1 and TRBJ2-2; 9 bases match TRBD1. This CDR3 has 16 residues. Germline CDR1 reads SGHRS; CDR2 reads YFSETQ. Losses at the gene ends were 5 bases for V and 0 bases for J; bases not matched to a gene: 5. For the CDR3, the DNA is TGCGCCAGCAGTTACGACAGGGGGTCGAACACCGGGGAGCTGTTTTTT. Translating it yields CASSYDRGSNTGELFF.

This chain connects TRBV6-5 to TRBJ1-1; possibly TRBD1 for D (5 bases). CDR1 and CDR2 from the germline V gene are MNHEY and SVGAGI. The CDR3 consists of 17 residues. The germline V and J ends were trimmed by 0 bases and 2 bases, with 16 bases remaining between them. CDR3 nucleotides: TGTGCCAGCAGTTACTCCTTCACCGGGACCGGAAACACTGAAGCTTTCTTT. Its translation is CASSYSFTGTGNTEAFF.

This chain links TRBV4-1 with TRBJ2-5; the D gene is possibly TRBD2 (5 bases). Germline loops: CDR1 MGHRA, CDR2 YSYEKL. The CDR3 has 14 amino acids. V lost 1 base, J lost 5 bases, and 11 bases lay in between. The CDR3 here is CASSQVALVETQYF. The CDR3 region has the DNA TGCGCCAGCAGCCAAGTTGCACTAGTGGAGACCCAGTACTTC.

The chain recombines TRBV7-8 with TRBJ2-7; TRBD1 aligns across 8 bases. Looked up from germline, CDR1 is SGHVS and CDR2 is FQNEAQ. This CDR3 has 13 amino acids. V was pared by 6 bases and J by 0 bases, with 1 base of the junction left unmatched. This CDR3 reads CASRGQDSYEQYF. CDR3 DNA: TGTGCCAGCAGGGGACAGGACTCCTACGAGCAGTACTTC.

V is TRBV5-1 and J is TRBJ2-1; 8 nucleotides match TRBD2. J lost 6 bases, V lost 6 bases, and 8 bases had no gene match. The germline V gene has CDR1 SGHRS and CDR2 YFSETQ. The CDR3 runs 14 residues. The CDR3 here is CASKGLAPSNEQFF. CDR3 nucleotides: TGCGCCAGCAAAGGACTAGCCCCTTCCAATGAGCAGTTCTTC.

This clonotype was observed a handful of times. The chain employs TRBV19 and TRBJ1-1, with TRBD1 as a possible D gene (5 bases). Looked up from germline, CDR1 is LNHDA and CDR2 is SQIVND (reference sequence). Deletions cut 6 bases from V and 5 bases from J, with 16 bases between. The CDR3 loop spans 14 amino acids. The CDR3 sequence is CASRALGETTEAFF. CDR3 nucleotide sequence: TGTGCCAGTAGGGCTCTGGGGGAGACGACTGAAGCTTTCTTT.

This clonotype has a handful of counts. CDR3 amino acids: CASSQSEETKNIQYF. In nucleotides, the CDR3 is TGCGCCAGCAGTCAATCCGAGGAGACCAAAAACATTCAGTACTTC. The V call is TRBV23-1, the J call TRBJ2-4; D is ambiguous. TRBV23-1 is noted as an ORF with a role that remains uncertain. This CDR3 has 15 amino acids. V was cut by 0 bases and J by 2 bases, with 8 bases left in between.

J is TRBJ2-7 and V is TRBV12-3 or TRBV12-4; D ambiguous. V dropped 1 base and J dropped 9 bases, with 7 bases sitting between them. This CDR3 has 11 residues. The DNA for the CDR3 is TGTGCCAGCAGTTTAGGTAGCAGGCAGTACTTC. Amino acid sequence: CASSLGSRQYF.

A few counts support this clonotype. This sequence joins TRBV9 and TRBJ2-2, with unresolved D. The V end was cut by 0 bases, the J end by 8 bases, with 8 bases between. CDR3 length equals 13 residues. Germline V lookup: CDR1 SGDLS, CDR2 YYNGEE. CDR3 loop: CASSVAAPGELFF. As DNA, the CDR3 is TGTGCCAGCAGCGTAGCGGCTCCGGGGGAGCTGTTTTTT.

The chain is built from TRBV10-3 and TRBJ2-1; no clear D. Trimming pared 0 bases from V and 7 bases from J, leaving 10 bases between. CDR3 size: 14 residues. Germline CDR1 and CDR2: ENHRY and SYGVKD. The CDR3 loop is CAISESTRGNEQFF. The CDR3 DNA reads TGTGCCATCAGTGAGTCGACTCGAGGTAATGAGCAGTTCTTC.

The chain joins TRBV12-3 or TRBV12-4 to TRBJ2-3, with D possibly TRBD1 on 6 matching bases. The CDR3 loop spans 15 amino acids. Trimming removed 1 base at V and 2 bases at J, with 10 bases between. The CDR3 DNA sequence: TGTGCCAGCAGTTTAGAGGCAGGGGTCACAGATACGCAGTATTTT. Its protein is CASSLEAGVTDTQYF.

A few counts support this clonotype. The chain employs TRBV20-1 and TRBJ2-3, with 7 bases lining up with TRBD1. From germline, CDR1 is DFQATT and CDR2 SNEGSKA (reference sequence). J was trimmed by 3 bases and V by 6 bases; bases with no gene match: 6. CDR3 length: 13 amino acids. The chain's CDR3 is CSALRGRTDTQYF. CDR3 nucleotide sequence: TGCAGTGCCCTGAGGGGGCGAACAGATACGCAGTATTTT.

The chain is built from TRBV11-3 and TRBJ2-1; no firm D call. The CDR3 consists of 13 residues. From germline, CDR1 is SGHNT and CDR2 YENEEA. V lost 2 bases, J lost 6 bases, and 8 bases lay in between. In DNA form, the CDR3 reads TGTGCCAGCAGCTTAACCCCGGTCAATGAGCAGTTCTTC. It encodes CASSLTPVNEQFF.

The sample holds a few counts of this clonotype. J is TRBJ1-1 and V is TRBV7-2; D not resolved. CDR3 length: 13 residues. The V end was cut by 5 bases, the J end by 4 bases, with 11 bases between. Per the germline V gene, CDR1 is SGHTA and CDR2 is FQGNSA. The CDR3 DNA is TGTGCCAGCAGCCCCGGTGGGCGCACTGAAGCTTTCTTT. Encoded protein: CASSPGGRTEAFF.

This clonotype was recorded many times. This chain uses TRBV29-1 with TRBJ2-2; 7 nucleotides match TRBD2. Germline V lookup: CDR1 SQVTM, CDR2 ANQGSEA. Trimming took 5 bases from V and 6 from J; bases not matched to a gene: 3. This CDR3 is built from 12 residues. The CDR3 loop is CSVTRGAGELFF. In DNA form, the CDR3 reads TGCAGCGTTACTCGGGGGGCCGGGGAGCTGTTTTTT.

For the CDR3, the DNA is TGTGCCAGCAGTTTAGGGACAGGGGGATACCGTGGCTACACCTTC. Translated: CASSLGTGGYRGYTF. The chain joins TRBV27 to TRBJ1-2; 11 nucleotides match TRBD1. Germline loops: CDR1 MNHEY, CDR2 SMNVEV (reference sequence). This CDR3 is 15 amino acids long. The V segment lost 2 bases and the J segment 7 bases; nucleotides outside the gene matches: 6.

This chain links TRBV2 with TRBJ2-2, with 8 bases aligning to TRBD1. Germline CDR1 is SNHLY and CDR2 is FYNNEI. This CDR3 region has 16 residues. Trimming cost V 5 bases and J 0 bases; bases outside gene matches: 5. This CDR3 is CASSSQGAANTGELFF. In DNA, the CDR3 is TGTGCCAGCAGTTCCCAGGGGGCGGCGAACACCGGGGAGCTGTTTTTT.

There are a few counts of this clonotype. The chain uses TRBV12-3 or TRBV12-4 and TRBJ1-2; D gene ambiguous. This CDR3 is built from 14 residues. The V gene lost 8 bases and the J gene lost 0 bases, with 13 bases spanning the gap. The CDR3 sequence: CASYGRSSNYGYTF. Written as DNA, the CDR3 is TGTGCCAGCTATGGACGGTCGTCTAACTATGGCTACACCTTC.

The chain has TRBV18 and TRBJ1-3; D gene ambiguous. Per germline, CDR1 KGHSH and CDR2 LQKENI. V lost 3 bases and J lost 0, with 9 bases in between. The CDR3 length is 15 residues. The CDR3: CASSPISSSGNTIYF. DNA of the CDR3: TGTGCCAGCTCACCCATATCATCCTCTGGAAACACCATATATTTT.